Each of the 26 T cell receptor beta chains below was sequenced from the same sample in a study of beta chain features in type 1 diabetes. Every isolated RNA sample was fully reverse transcribed, so sequencing captured expressed TCRB transcripts. Measured with immunoSEQ multiplex PCR; TCRdb has only the in-frame clones, and not every one. This table has 110,000 to 150,000 clones, over 8% appearing once. The sequenced material came from central memory CD4+ T cells from blood. The receptors originated from a woman aged 35 to 49 in good health.

The J gene is TRBJ2-7, the V gene TRBV5-4, with 7 bases identical to TRBD1. J was trimmed by 6 bases and V by 3 bases; bases with no gene match: 9. The CDR3 consists of 14 residues. CDR1 and CDR2 from the germline V gene are SGHNT and YYREEE (reference sequence). The CDR3 DNA sequence: TGTGCCAGCAGCTCGCAGACAGGGAAGGTCGAGCAGTACTTC. The encoded protein is CASSSQTGKVEQYF.

This clone came up a few times. The V call is TRBV27, the J call TRBJ2-1; D uncertain. The CDR3 has 13 amino acids. Germline lookup yields CDR1 MNHEY and CDR2 SMNVEV (reference sequence). The V and J ends lost 1 base and 2 bases respectively, with 3 bases between them. CDR3 sequence: CASSLFAYNEQFF. The CDR3 DNA follows: TGTGCCAGCAGTTTATTCGCCTACAATGAGCAGTTCTTC.

This clone was picked up a small number of times. This chain connects TRBV11-3 to TRBJ2-2; D is undetermined. The CDR3 length is 16 residues. V lost 5 bases to trimming and J lost 0 bases, with 13 bases between them. CDR1 SGHNT and CDR2 YENEEA come from the germline V gene. CDR3 nucleotides: TGTGCCAGCAGCCTTCAGACAAGCACGAACACCGGGGAGCTGTTTTTT. Encoded protein: CASSLQTSTNTGELFF.

Here the CDR3 reads CASSGDRARETQYF. The CDR3 DNA reads TGTGCCAGTAGTGGGGACAGGGCAAGGGAGACCCAGTACTTC. V and J are TRBV19 and TRBJ2-5; 9 bases match TRBD1. The CDR3 runs to 14 residues. CDR1 is LNHDA and CDR2 is SQIVND in the germline V gene (reference sequence). J lost 5 bases, V lost 5 bases, and 6 bases had no gene match.

The V call is TRBV29-1, the J call TRBJ1-2; the match to TRBD1 covers 9 bases. This CDR3 has 13 amino acids. Germline assignment: CDR1 SQVTM and CDR2 ANQGSEA. The V segment lost 7 bases and the J segment 8 bases; nucleotides outside the gene matches: 11. CDR3: CSGYGTGGDGYTF. The CDR3 DNA reads as TGCAGCGGGTATGGTACAGGGGGCGACGGCTACACCTTC.

This clone was seen repeatedly, ten times or more. The V call is TRBV28, the J call TRBJ2-4; tentative D call: TRBD1 (5 bases). The CDR3 runs 13 residues. Per the germline V gene, CDR1 is MDHEN and CDR2 is SYDVKM. V shed 4 bases and J shed 8 bases, with 12 bases lying between them. The CDR3 DNA follows: TGTGCCAGCAGTTCCCAGGGTCCCCACATTCAGTACTTC. Protein: CASSSQGPHIQYF.

This chain joins TRBV18 and TRBJ1-2; TRBD1 is a possible D gene (5 bases). The CDR3 contains 15 residues. Germline V lookup: CDR1 KGHSH, CDR2 LQKENI. Trimming cost V 3 bases and J 4 bases, with 15 bases left between them. CDR3 coding DNA: TGTGCCAGCTCACCCTACACGGGGGAAAGCTATGGCTACACCTTC. It specifies CASSPYTGESYGYTF.

This clone showed up many times. This rearrangement joins TRBV15 to TRBJ2-2; the D is unclear. The CDR3 runs to 14 residues. CDR1 and CDR2 from the germline V gene are LNHNV and YYDKDF (reference sequence). V lost 4 bases and J 0 bases, leaving 6 bases between the germline ends. The CDR3 coding sequence is TGTGCCACCAGCAATCCTCCGAACACCGGGGAGCTGTTTTTT. Translating it yields CATSNPPNTGELFF. Filled out from reference TRBV15 and TRBJ2-2, the complete variable domain reads DAMVIQNPRYQVTQFGKPVTLSCSQTLNHNVMYWYQQKSSQAPKLLFHYYDKDFNNEADTPDNFQSRRPNTSFCFLDIRSPGLGDTAMYLCATSNPPNTGELFFGEGSRLTVL.

There are a few counts of this clone. This sequence joins TRBV5-1 and TRBJ2-5; the D gene is possibly TRBD1 (6 bases). The CDR3 has 16 amino acids. Trimming left V 1 base short and J 2 bases short, with 15 bases between. Germline CDR1 and CDR2: SGHRS and YFSETQ. The CDR3 DNA reads as TGCGCCAGCAGCTTGCAGGGCAGGGGCCCGCAAGAGACCCAGTACTTC. It codes for CASSLQGRGPQETQYF.

The chain uses TRBV19 and TRBJ2-2; 9 bases are shared with TRBD1. CDR3 length: 15 amino acids. The germline gives CDR1 LNHDA, CDR2 SQIVND (reference sequence). The V gene end was trimmed by 7 bases and the J gene end by 4 bases; junction bases not matched to a gene: 7. For the CDR3, the DNA is TGTGCCAGTACCCTCGGGACAGGGTTCACCGGGGAGCTGTTTTTT. As protein: CASTLGTGFTGELFF.

This clone was seen more than once but under ten times. The chain recombines TRBV6-5 with TRBJ1-2; no definite D call. Per the germline V gene, CDR1 is MNHEY and CDR2 is SVGAGI. This CDR3 is built from 14 residues. V was trimmed by 5 bases and J by 4 bases, leaving 14 bases between them. The CDR3 loop is CASSPHHYSYGYTF. CDR3 nucleotides: TGTGCCAGCAGTCCTCACCATTACAGCTATGGCTACACCTTC.

This clone was observed a handful of times. The chain couples TRBV5-1 to TRBJ1-2; no clear D. Between the trimmed V and J ends, which lost 0 bases and 3 bases, there was a span of 9 bases. The length of the CDR3 is 14 residues. Germline CDR1 reads SGHRS; CDR2 reads YFSETQ. In DNA, the CDR3 is TGCGCCAGCAGCTTGGTTGTAGAAGACTATGGCTACACCTTC. Amino acids: CASSLVVEDYGYTF.

The sample holds a few counts of this clone. This chain links TRBV28 with TRBJ2-5; D uncertain. The CDR3 is 13 amino acids. Germline V gene sequence: CDR1 MDHEN, CDR2 SYDVKM. Trimming shortened V by 4 bases and J by 5 bases, and 11 bases separated the two germline ends. CDR3 in amino acids: CASSSRPGETQYF. In nucleotides, the CDR3 is TGTGCCAGCAGTTCTCGCCCCGGGGAGACCCAGTACTTC.

The chain employs TRBV2 and TRBJ1-2, with 8 positions matching TRBD1. V lost 6 bases and J lost 2; bases outside the gene matches: 11. This CDR3 has 16 amino acids. The V gene's germline CDR1 is SNHLY and CDR2 FYNNEI. CDR3 in DNA: TGTGCCAGCAGCGATCCCGGGACAGGAACAAACTATGGCTACACCTTC. This translates into CASSDPGTGTNYGYTF.

This clone was counted many times. The chain joins TRBV18 to TRBJ2-1; 7 positions match TRBD2. There are 14 residues in the CDR3. Unmatched junction bases numbered 6, after V lost 7 bases and J lost 3 bases. The germline CDR1 and CDR2 sequences are KGHSH and LQKENI. CDR3 coding DNA: TGTGCCAGCTGGGCCGGGGGGAACTACAATGAGCAGTTCTTC. Translation: CASWAGGNYNEQFF.

V and J are TRBV4-1 and TRBJ2-2, with 8 nucleotides matching TRBD2. V lost 4 bases, J lost 4 bases, and 11 bases stayed unmatched. This CDR3 is built from 17 residues. CDR1 is MGHRA, CDR2 YSYEKL, per germline. CDR3 sequence reads: CASSLAGRSGVTGELFF. The CDR3 nucleotides are TGCGCCAGCAGCCTCGCTGGGCGTAGCGGGGTCACCGGGGAGCTGTTTTTT.

This clone was detected a few times. This rearrangement joins TRBV6-5 to TRBJ1-1; D possibly corresponds to TRBD1 (6 bases). Germline CDR1 is MNHEY and CDR2 is SVGAGI. The CDR3 totals 12 residues. V lost 2 bases and J 6 bases, leaving 7 bases between the germline ends. The CDR3 DNA sequence: TGTGCCAGCAGTTACAGGGGGTCTGAAGCTTTCTTT. The encoded protein is CASSYRGSEAFF.

J is TRBJ2-7 and V is TRBV5-1; tentatively, D is TRBD1 (6 bases). This CDR3 has 14 residues. Germline CDR1 reads SGHRS; CDR2 reads YFSETQ. The germline V and J ends were trimmed by 4 bases and 3 bases, with 14 bases remaining between them. The CDR3 reads CASSPRDTSYEQYF. CDR3 bases: TGCGCCAGCAGCCCCCGGGACACCAGCTACGAGCAGTACTTC.

CDR3: CASRTGGRGTEAFF. The DNA of the CDR3 is TGTGCCAGCAGAACGGGGGGGCGCGGGACTGAAGCTTTCTTT. V gene TRBV6-5 combines with J gene TRBJ1-1; perhaps TRBD1 as D (6 bases). Germline V CDR1 and CDR2: MNHEY, SVGAGI. The CDR3 consists of 14 residues. Trimming stripped 6 bases from V and 5 bases from J, with 16 bases between.

The chain combines TRBV14 with TRBJ1-2; TRBD1 agrees at 10 bases. The V and J ends lost 1 base and 4 bases, in that order; junction bases with no gene match: 0. Germline V CDR1 and CDR2: SGHDN, FVKESK. The CDR3 length is 14 residues. CDR3 sequence (DNA): TGTGCCAGCAGCCAAGGACAGGGGGCCTATGGCTACACCTTC. Amino acid sequence: CASSQGQGAYGYTF.

This clone was counted only a few times. V usage is TRBV2 and J usage is TRBJ2-7; 8 bases align to TRBD2. J was trimmed by 6 bases and V by 8 bases; bases with no gene match: 12. The CDR3 loop spans 14 amino acids. Germline V gives CDR1 SNHLY, CDR2 FYNNEI. CDR3 bases: TGTGCCAGCGGTTCCGGGGGGGCCCAGGTCGAGCAGTACTTC. The encoded protein is CASGSGGAQVEQYF.

This clone was counted ten times or more. The chain uses TRBV19 and TRBJ2-3; 8 bases match TRBD2. The CDR3 totals 17 residues. V was clipped by 0 bases and J by 1 base; unmatched bases: 6. Looked up from germline, CDR1 is LNHDA and CDR2 is SQIVND (reference sequence). The DNA of the CDR3 is TGTGCCAGTAGTATAGATCGGGGGGGGGCCGGCACAGATACGCAGTATTTT. Translating it yields CASSIDRGGAGTDTQYF.

This clone was counted only a few times. The chain combines TRBV5-1 with TRBJ1-6, with D unresolved. The CDR3 sequence is 15 residues long. V lost 4 bases, J lost 3 bases, and 11 bases lay in between. CDR1 is SGHRS, CDR2 YFSETQ, per germline. CDR3 residues: CASSISGNYNSPLHF. In nucleotides, the CDR3 is TGCGCCAGCAGCATTTCCGGGAACTATAATTCACCCCTCCACTTT.

This clone was seen a handful of times. The chain links TRBV6-5 to TRBJ1-1; D ambiguous. Germline CDR1 MNHEY, CDR2 SVGAGI. V lost 6 bases and J lost 1, with 9 bases in between. CDR3 length: 13 residues. CDR3 in amino acids: CASRTTANTEAFF. CDR3 DNA: TGTGCCAGCAGGACTACAGCGAACACTGAAGCTTTCTTT.

The J gene is TRBJ2-7, the V gene TRBV5-1, with a weak D call TRBD1 (6 bases). Germline lookup yields CDR1 SGHRS and CDR2 YFSETQ. The ends were cut back, 0 bases at V and 4 bases at J, with 14 bases in the middle. This CDR3 is built from 15 residues. The CDR3 region has the DNA TGCGCCAGCAGCTTGGGAAGTGACAGGATTTACGAGCAGTACTTC. Protein product: CASSLGSDRIYEQYF.

The J gene is TRBJ2-1, the V gene TRBV21-1; TRBD1, the table's D call, lacks a check against the DNA. TRBV21-1 is recorded as a pseudogene. CDR3 size: 16 residues. The CDR3 sequence is CASSTPRGNRDNEQFF. The CDR3 DNA reads TGTGCCAGCAGCACCCCCCGAGGCAACAGGGACAATGAGCAGTTCTTC.